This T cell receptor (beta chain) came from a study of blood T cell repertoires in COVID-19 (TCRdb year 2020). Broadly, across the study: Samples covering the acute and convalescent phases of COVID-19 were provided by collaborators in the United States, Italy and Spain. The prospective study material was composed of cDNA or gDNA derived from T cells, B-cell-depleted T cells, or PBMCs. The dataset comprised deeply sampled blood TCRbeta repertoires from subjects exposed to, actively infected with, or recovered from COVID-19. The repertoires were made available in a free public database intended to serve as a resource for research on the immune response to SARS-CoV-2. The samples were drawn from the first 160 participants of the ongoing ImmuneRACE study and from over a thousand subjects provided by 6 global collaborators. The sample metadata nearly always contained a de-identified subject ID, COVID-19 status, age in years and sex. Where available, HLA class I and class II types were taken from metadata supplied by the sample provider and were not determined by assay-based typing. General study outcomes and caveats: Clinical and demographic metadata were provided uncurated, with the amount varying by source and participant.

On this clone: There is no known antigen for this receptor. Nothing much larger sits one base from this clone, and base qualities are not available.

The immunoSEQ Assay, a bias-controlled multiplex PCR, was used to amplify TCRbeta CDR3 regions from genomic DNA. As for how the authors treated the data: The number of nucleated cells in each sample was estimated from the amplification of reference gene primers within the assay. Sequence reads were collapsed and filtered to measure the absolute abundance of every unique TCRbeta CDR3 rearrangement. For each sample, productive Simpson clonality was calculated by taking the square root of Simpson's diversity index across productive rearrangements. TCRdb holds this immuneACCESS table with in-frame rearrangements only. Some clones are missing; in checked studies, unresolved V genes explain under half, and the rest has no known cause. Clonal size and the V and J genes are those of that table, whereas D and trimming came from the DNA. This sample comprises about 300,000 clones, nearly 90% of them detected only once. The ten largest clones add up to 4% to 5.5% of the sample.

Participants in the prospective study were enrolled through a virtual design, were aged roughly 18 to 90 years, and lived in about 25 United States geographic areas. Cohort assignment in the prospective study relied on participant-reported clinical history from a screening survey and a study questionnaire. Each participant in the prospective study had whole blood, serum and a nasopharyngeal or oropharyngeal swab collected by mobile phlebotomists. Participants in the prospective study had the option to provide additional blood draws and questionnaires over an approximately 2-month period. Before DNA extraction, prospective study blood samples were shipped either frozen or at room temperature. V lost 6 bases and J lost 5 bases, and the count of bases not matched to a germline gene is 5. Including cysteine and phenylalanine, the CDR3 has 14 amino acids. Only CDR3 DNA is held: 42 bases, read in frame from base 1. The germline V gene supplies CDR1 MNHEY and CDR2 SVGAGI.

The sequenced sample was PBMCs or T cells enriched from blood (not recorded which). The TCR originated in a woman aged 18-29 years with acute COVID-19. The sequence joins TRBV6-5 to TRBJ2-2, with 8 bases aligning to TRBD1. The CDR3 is CASRDRERTGELFF. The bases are TGTGCCAGCAGGGACAGGGAGAGGACCGGGGAGCTGTTTTTT.